The present entry profiles one T cell receptor beta chain with its context. Using immunoSEQ multiplex PCR, the repertoire was profiled, and TCRdb retains in-frame clones only, with some absent. The repertoire holds about 1.1 million clones, with roughly 80% as singletons. The CDR3 sequence is 12 residues long. Germline values: CDR1 SGHTS, CDR2 YDEGEE. V was cut by 3 bases and J by 4 bases, with 7 bases left in between. The sample originates from a study of shared clonotypes between healthy human individuals. The chain recombines TRBV5-8 with TRBJ1-2; D ambiguous. This receptor was obtained from a man in his late teens or twenties in good health. Some clones in this sample may be carry-over from other donors' samples. Sample: memory CD4+ T cells from PBMCs. Subset of the sample: CD45RA-negative fraction. CDR3 residues: CASSSPGYGYTF. In DNA, the CDR3 is TGTGCCAGCAGCTCGCCGGGCTATGGCTACACCTTC.